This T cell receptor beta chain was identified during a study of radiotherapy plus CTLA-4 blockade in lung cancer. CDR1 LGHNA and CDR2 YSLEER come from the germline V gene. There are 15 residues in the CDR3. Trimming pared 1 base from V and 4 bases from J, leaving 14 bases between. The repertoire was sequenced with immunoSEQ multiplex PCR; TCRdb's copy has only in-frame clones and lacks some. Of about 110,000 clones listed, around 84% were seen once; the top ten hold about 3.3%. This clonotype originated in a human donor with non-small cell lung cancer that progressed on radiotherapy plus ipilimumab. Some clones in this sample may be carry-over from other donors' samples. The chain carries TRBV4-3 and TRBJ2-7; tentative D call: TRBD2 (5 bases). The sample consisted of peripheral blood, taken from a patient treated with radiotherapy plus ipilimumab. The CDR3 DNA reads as TGCGCCAGCAGCCAAGGCCCTCGGGCGGGTTACGAGCAGTACTTC. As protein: CASSQGPRAGYEQYF.